This T cell receptor (beta chain) was obtained from a study of OX40 agonist ivuxolimab in advanced cancers. V dropped 3 bases and J dropped 6; count of bases not matched to a gene: 12. The CDR3 length is 18 residues. From germline, CDR1 is KGHSH and CDR2 LQKENI. Produced via immunoSEQ multiplex PCR; TCRdb's table is partial and in-frame only. The sample yields 20,000 to 30,000 clones, 60% to 85% seen once. The chain couples TRBV18 to TRBJ1-6; 9 bases are shared with TRBD1. This sample comprised CD4+ or CD8+ T cells sorted from blood, obtained in a trial of the OX40 agonist ivuxolimab. The TCR was taken from an adult with an advanced solid tumor such as melanoma, head and neck, liver or kidney cancer. The CDR3 DNA reads as TGTGCCAGCTCACCCACGGGACAGGGTTACGGGTTTAATTCACCCCTCCACTTT. Translating gives CASSPTGQGYGFNSPLHF.